This T cell receptor (beta chain) was documented in a study of cytomegalovirus exposure and HLA in healthy donors. The overall study: Assignment to the Caucasian-associated ancestry cluster applied to approximately 80% of the 300 to 500 genotyped donors. Study-wide findings and caveats: Among TCR beta chains, those listed as cytomegalovirus-associated numbered some 170. Most subjects' HLA-A and HLA-B alleles were reportedly predicted from TCR beta sequences.

Both 60 Vbeta primers and 13 Jbeta primers went into the PCR. In the authors' workflow: A later analysis tallied about 80 million unique TCR beta chains, approximately 11 million of them shared. Method: immunoSEQ multiplex PCR; TCRdb's copy keeps in-frame clones and lacks some. That table gives V, J and clone size, and the DNA gave D and trimming. This sample yields fewer than 250,000 clones, of which about 75% are seen a single time; 1.5% to 2% belongs to the top ten. The germline V and J ends were trimmed by 0 bases and 0 bases, with 15 bases remaining between them. Germline loops: CDR1 LGHNA, CDR2 YNFKEQ. The CDR3 runs 17 residues. Worth noting for this clone: Its antigen is still unknown.

This sequence was found in a male donor in good health and CMV-seronegative. The chain combines TRBV4-2 with TRBJ2-7; TRBD2 is a possible D gene (6 bases). The sample comprised PBMCs. DNA for the CDR3: TGTGCCAGCAGCCAAGATTACCGGGACTTGGGCTCCTACGAGCAGTACTTC. Translated: CASSQDYRDLGSYEQYF.